This T cell receptor (beta chain) was identified during a study of blood T cells in healthy people across ages. Study-level findings and limits: Total diversity from one million sequenced T cells was likely underestimated. In older individuals, TCR beta diversity per million T cells was lower, falling roughly linearly with age.

For the second PCR, which ran for about 6 to 12 cycles, a sample-barcoded 5' primer and a J-beta primer mix were used. TCRdb reprocessed the 5' RACE reads with MiXCR, giving one entry per CDR3 protein. This table holds about 830,000 distinct CDR3 sequences, 58% found once. Comment on this clonotype: What it recognizes is unknown.

Total RNA, at least 6 micrograms per sample, came from PBMCs. The CDR3 totals 11 residues. V shed 5 bases, J shed 7 bases, and the junction held 2 bases outside the gene matches. Germline lookup yields CDR1 DFQATT and CDR2 SNEGSKA (reference sequence). The chain recombines TRBV20-1 with TRBJ2-4; 7 nucleotides line up with TRBD1. Sequences were obtained from blood. The TCR sequence derives from a man aged 25 to 45 in good health. The DNA of the CDR3 is TGCAGTGCTCCGACAGGGAACATTCAGTACTTC. It yields the protein CSAPTGNIQYF.